These 13 T cell receptor beta chains were sequenced from one sample in a study of T cell changes during pregnancy in multiple sclerosis (dated by TCRdb to between 2017 and 2020). Receptor libraries were prepared by the immunoSEQ multiplex PCR assay. As stored in TCRdb, this immuneACCESS dataset retains in-frame rearrangements with V and J assigned. A fraction of the clones does not appear; measured against another copy, unresolved V genes explain less than half of the discrepancy, and the remainder lacks a known reason. This sample is represented by under 85,000 clones; about 92% of them were singletons. The biggest ten clones account for about 0.22% of the sample. The sequencing here drew on CD4+ T cells from peripheral blood mononuclear cells, taken before pregnancy. These receptors were taken from a female donor with multiple sclerosis, enrolled in a pregnancy study.

The chain combines TRBV2 with TRBJ1-5; D might be TRBD1 (5 bases). Germline-derived CDR1 and CDR2 are SNHLY and FYNNEI. The CDR3 is 13 residues long. V gave up 8 bases and J gave up 0 bases, with 8 bases separating them. The CDR3 spells CASRGGSNQPQHF. The CDR3 nucleotides read TGTGCCAGCCGCGGGGGTAGCAATCAGCCCCAGCATTTT.

As DNA, the CDR3 is TGTGCCACCCAACTAGCGGGGTCAAGCTCCTACAATGAGCAGTTCTTC. Protein product: CATQLAGSSSYNEQFF. This chain connects TRBV19 to TRBJ2-1, with TRBD2 identical over 10 bases. The length of the CDR3 is 16 residues. CDR1 is LNHDA, CDR2 SQIVND, per germline (reference sequence). V lost 10 bases and J lost 0; bases outside the gene matches: 9.

The CDR3 DNA sequence: TGTGCCTGGAGTGCCGGGATTACCTACGAGCAGTACTTC. Protein product: CAWSAGITYEQYF. The rearrangement uses TRBV30 and TRBJ2-7, with TRBD2 as a possible D gene (5 bases). The CDR3 covers 13 residues. Trimming removed 1 base at V and 2 bases at J, with 9 bases between. CDR1 and CDR2 (germline): GTSNPN, SVGIG (reference sequence).

The rearrangement links TRBV5-1 to TRBJ1-5; possibly TRBD1 for D (6 bases). Germline CDR1 is SGHRS and CDR2 is YFSETQ. This CDR3 region has 14 residues. The V end was cut by 4 bases, the J end by 3 bases, with 11 bases between. This CDR3 reads CASSVGQPNQPQHF. CDR3 bases: TGCGCCAGCAGCGTCGGACAGCCCAATCAGCCCCAGCATTTT.

The chain combines TRBV15 with TRBJ2-1; 7 bases are a match to TRBD2. CDR3 length: 17 residues. CDR1 is LNHNV, CDR2 YYDKDF, per germline (reference sequence). With V trimmed by 0 bases and J by 4 bases, 9 bases remained unmatched. CDR3 region: CATSRDVGLGPYNEQFF. The CDR3 DNA reads TGTGCCACCAGCAGAGATGTAGGACTAGGGCCTTACAATGAGCAGTTCTTC.

This clone showed up just once. The CDR3 protein is CASSGVGTSGSREQYF. CDR3 in DNA: TGTGCCAGCAGCGGCGTCGGGACTAGCGGGAGTCGGGAGCAGTACTTC. The chain is built from TRBV5-8 and TRBJ2-7; TRBD2 agrees at 14 bases. V dropped 4 bases and J dropped 7; count of bases not matched to a gene: 10. This CDR3 has 16 residues. The germline gives CDR1 SGHTS, CDR2 YDEGEE.

V usage is TRBV18 and J usage is TRBJ2-1, with D possibly matching TRBD1 (5 bases). This CDR3 region has 17 residues. In germline, CDR1 is KGHSH, CDR2 LQKENI. V lost 4 bases, J lost 0 bases, and 16 bases lay in between. CDR3 protein: CASSRGRSVSSYNEQFF. The CDR3 bases are TGTGCCAGCTCACGGGGCAGATCAGTAAGCTCCTACAATGAGCAGTTCTTC. Using reference TRBV18 and TRBJ2-1 for the parts outside the CDR3, the full variable domain is NAGVMQNPRHLVRRRGQEARLRCSPMKGHSHVYWYRQLPEEGLKFMVYLQKENIIDESGMPKERFSAEFPKEGPSILRIQQVVRGDSAAYFCASSRGRSVSSYNEQFFGPGTRLTVL.

The chain has TRBV19 and TRBJ2-7; unclear D gene. Germline-derived CDR1 and CDR2 are LNHDA and SQIVND (reference sequence). The CDR3 is made up of 15 amino acids. Trimming left V 5 bases short and J 0 bases short, with 14 bases between. Here the CDR3 DNA reads TGTGCCAGTAGTCCCCGGCAGACTGCCTCCTACGAGCAGTACTTC. Its translation is CASSPRQTASYEQYF.

DNA for the CDR3: TGTGCCAGCAGCCGGCGGGGGGAGCAGTACTTC. Translating it yields CASSRRGEQYF. The chain carries TRBV7-9 and TRBJ2-7; 7 nucleotides line up with TRBD2. The CDR3 consists of 11 residues. CDR1 is SEHNR and CDR2 is FQNEAQ in the germline V gene (reference sequence). Trimming removed 5 bases from V and 7 bases from J; junction bases left unmatched: 2.

The chain is built from TRBV7-9 and TRBJ2-3; no definite D call. The CDR3 length is 14 residues. V shed 2 bases and J shed 3 bases, with 9 bases lying between them. Per germline, CDR1 SEHNR and CDR2 FQNEAQ (reference sequence). CDR3 DNA sequence: TGTGCCAGCAGCTTATTCGGTCGTACAGATACGCAGTATTTT. This sequence encodes CASSLFGRTDTQYF.

The chain combines TRBV5-4 with TRBJ2-5, with 9 bases fitting TRBD2. CDR1 is SGHNT and CDR2 is YYREEE in the germline V gene (reference sequence). The junction had 10 bases not matched to a gene; V was cut back by 4 bases and J by 3 bases. This CDR3 region has 16 residues. CDR3 DNA: TGTGCCAGCAGCGGTGATAGCGGGAGAGGGGAAGAGACCCAGTACTTC. Protein: CASSGDSGRGEETQYF.

J is TRBJ1-2 and V is TRBV27; TRBD1 aligns across 7 bases. CDR1 and CDR2 (germline): MNHEY, SMNVEV (reference sequence). There are 13 residues in the CDR3. Trimming removed 4 bases from V and 5 bases from J; junction bases left unmatched: 4. This CDR3 is CASSSTGQYGYTF. CDR3 sequence (DNA): TGTGCCAGCAGTTCGACAGGGCAATATGGCTACACCTTC.

The chain has TRBV5-4 and TRBJ1-1; D unresolved. This CDR3 spans 12 amino acids. V was trimmed by 5 bases and J by 1 base, leaving 6 bases between them. From germline, CDR1 is SGHNT and CDR2 YYREEE (reference sequence). The CDR3 DNA is TGTGCCAGCAGGGCCTCGAACACTGAAGCTTTCTTT. Its protein is CASRASNTEAFF.